A single sample gave rise to the 4 T cell receptor beta chains below, sequenced in a study of T cells of healthy individuals. TCRdb called the 5' RACE reads again in MiXCR, with one record for every CDR3 protein. The data show some 85,000 distinct CDR3 sequences, approximately 5.4% seen once. Source of these receptors: a female donor in good health.

This clonotype was seen a few times. The chain joins TRBV14 to TRBJ1-1; 8 nucleotides agree with TRBD1. V was clipped by 1 base and J by 7 bases; unmatched bases: 14. This CDR3 comprises 17 residues. Germline CDR1 reads SGHDN; CDR2 reads FVKESK. The CDR3 coding sequence is TGTGCCAGCAGCCAAGTCCGGAGACAGGGGATCAAGGGTGAAGCTTTCTTT. Translating gives CASSQVRRQGIKGEAFF.

This clonotype was recorded many times. Compared with germline, one end of the junction differs, possibly owing to a read error. CDR3 nucleotide sequence: TGTGCCAGCACCTTAACAAATAGGAGCGGAATCTGCACAGATACGCAGTATTTT. This encodes CASTLTNRSGICTDTQYF. The rearrangement joins TRBV7-2 to TRBJ2-3; perhaps TRBD2 as D (5 bases). This CDR3 has 18 residues. Germline V gene data show CDR1 as SGHTA and CDR2 as FQGNSA.

The rearrangement links TRBV7-2 to TRBJ1-4, with D hard to call. The CDR3 is 15 residues long. The V end lost 5 bases, the J end lost 2 bases, and 12 bases lay between the germline ends. Germline V gives CDR1 SGHTA, CDR2 FQGNSA. The CDR3 DNA sequence: TGTGCCAGCAGCCGTGTCCCCTCCACTAATGAAAAACTGTTTTTT. This codes for CASSRVPSTNEKLFF.

This clonotype appeared many times. The chain is built from TRBV7-2 and TRBJ1-2; D unclear. Germline V gene lookup returns CDR1 SGHTA and CDR2 FQGNSA. Between the trimmed V and J ends, which lost 6 bases and 5 bases, there was a span of 19 bases. The CDR3 is made up of 15 amino acids. In DNA form, the CDR3 reads TGTGCCAGCAGGGGGATGGAACTATACCATTATGGCTACACCTTC. As protein: CASRGMELYHYGYTF.